This T cell receptor beta chain derives from a study of cytotoxic CD8 clonotypes in ibrutinib-treated CLL. Study in general: Among the samples, the mean was roughly 260,000 productive templates and about 94,000 productive rearrangements.

CDR3 length: 12 amino acids. V lost 3 bases and J lost 11, with 13 bases in between. Germline lookup yields CDR1 SGHDN and CDR2 FVKESK. The assay was immunoSEQ multiplex PCR, and TCRdb's table has in-frame clones only and misses some. The sample includes around 310,000 clones, roughly 85% of them seen just once. The V call is TRBV14, the J call TRBJ1-1; D might be TRBD1 (5 bases). The input for sequencing was PBMCs, taken before ibrutinib treatment. The clonotype originates from a human donor with chronic lymphocytic leukemia. The CDR3 is CASSQGGTAAFF. The CDR3 DNA is TGTGCCAGCAGCCAGGGGGGAACCGCTGCTTTCTTT. Supplemented by reference TRBV14 and TRBJ1-1, the full variable domain reads EAGVTQFPSHSVIEKGQTVTLRCDPISGHDNLYWYRRVMGKEIKFLLHFVKESKQDESGMPNNRFLAERTGGTYSTLKVQPAELEDSGVYFCASSQGGTAAFFGQGTRLTVV.